The 30 T cell receptor beta chains below were found in one sample sequenced in a study of blood T cell repertoires in COVID-19. Assay used: immunoSEQ multiplex PCR; TCRdb lists only in-frame clones, some missing. The sample gives 290,000 or so clones, about 87% of which show up once; 1.3% is in the top ten. Sequencing input: peripheral blood. These receptors were obtained from an older man with acute or convalescent COVID-19.

This clone was seen a few times. The chain uses TRBV5-1 and TRBJ2-2; 8 bases map to TRBD1. Germline CDR1 is SGHRS and CDR2 is YFSETQ. The CDR3 is 16 amino acids. V was pared by 0 bases and J by 3 bases, with 4 bases of the junction left unmatched. The CDR3 DNA sequence: TGCGCCAGCAGCTTGGAGTCCAGGGGGCACACCGGGGAGCTGTTTTTT. It is translated as CASSLESRGHTGELFF.

The V and J genes are TRBV6-6 and TRBJ1-1, with 7 bases lining up with TRBD1. Germline V gives CDR1 MNHNY, CDR2 SVGAGI (reference sequence). The CDR3 length is 15 residues. V lost 2 bases to trimming and J lost 3 bases; unmatched junction nucleotides: 6. The CDR3 DNA sequence: TGTGCCAGCAGTTACCACAGGGGCTGGGACACTGAAGCTTTCTTT. This encodes CASSYHRGWDTEAFF.

This clone was found once. The V gene is TRBV5-1, the J gene TRBJ2-3; 9 bases fit TRBD1. This CDR3 has 15 residues. CDR1 and CDR2 from the germline V gene are SGHRS and YFSETQ. J lost 1 base, V lost 5 bases, and 5 bases had no gene match. CDR3 protein: CASRRQGVGTDTQYF. Written as DNA, the CDR3 is TGCGCCAGCAGACGACAGGGGGTTGGCACAGATACGCAGTATTTT.

In its sample, this clone was seen a few times. The gene calls are TRBV5-1 and TRBJ2-3; D perhaps matches TRBD1 (7 bases). Trimming stripped 5 bases from V and 2 bases from J, with 15 bases between. The CDR3 runs to 15 residues. CDR1 is SGHRS, CDR2 YFSETQ, per germline. CDR3 coding DNA: TGCGCCAGCAGACCGGCAGGGGGGCCCACAGATACGCAGTATTTT. It specifies CASRPAGGPTDTQYF.

This clone was counted between two and nine times. This sequence joins TRBV28 and TRBJ1-2; TRBD1 is a possible D gene (5 bases). Trimming took off 2 bases at V and 8 bases at J, with 18 bases between the two ends. Germline CDR1 reads MDHEN; CDR2 reads SYDVKM. The CDR3 consists of 15 residues. CDR3 sequence: CASSLGREGVRGYTF. CDR3 nucleotides: TGTGCCAGCAGTTTAGGCAGGGAAGGTGTTCGAGGCTACACCTTC.

This chain uses TRBV28 with TRBJ2-5; TRBD2 matches at 7 bases. The CDR3 covers 15 residues. After removal of 3 bases from V and 5 bases from J, the junction contained 9 bases not matched to a gene. Looked up from germline, CDR1 is MDHEN and CDR2 is SYDVKM. The CDR3 loop is CASSFALTSVETQYF. The CDR3 DNA sequence: TGTGCCAGCAGTTTTGCTTTAACTAGCGTGGAGACCCAGTACTTC.

The J gene is TRBJ1-5, the V gene TRBV19; weak D call: TRBD1 (5 bases). Trimming removed 3 bases at V and 2 bases at J, with 14 bases between. The germline CDR1 and CDR2 sequences are LNHDA and SQIVND (reference sequence). The length of the CDR3 is 16 residues. CDR3 in DNA: TGTGCCAGTAGTATTACTCAGGGAGGTGGCAATCAGCCCCAGCATTTT. It specifies CASSITQGGGNQPQHF.

The chain recombines TRBV28 with TRBJ1-3; no firm D call. The germline V and J ends were trimmed by 2 bases and 0 bases, with 8 bases remaining between them. Germline V lookup: CDR1 MDHEN, CDR2 SYDVKM. The CDR3 extends over 15 amino acids. The CDR3 nucleotides are TGTGCCAGCAGTTTAAAAATCAGCTCTGGAAACACCATATATTTT. Translating gives CASSLKISSGNTIYF.

V gene TRBV6-5 combines with J gene TRBJ2-4; D is uncertain. CDR1 MNHEY and CDR2 SVGAGI come from the germline V gene. Trimming cost V 7 bases and J 12 bases, with 13 bases left between them. The CDR3 has 11 residues. The CDR3 DNA reads TGTGCCAGCATGCGCAGTACAGCTCAGTACTTC. Its protein is CASMRSTAQYF.

CDR3 coding DNA: TGTGCCAGCAGAATCCGGCAGGAGGTCTACGAGCAGTACTTC. Translated: CASRIRQEVYEQYF. This chain connects TRBV2 to TRBJ2-7; possible D gene TRBD2, 5 bases. Between the trimmed V and J ends, which lost 6 bases and 3 bases, there was a span of 15 bases. Per the germline V gene, CDR1 is SNHLY and CDR2 is FYNNEI. The CDR3 runs 14 residues. The entire variable domain, with the rest obtained from reference TRBV2 and TRBJ2-7, is as follows: EPEVTQTPSHQVTQMGQEVILRCVPISNHLYFYWYRQILGQKVEFLVSFYNNEISEKSEIFDDQFSVERPDGSNFTLKIRSTKLEDSAMYFCASRIRQEVYEQYFGPGTRLTVT.

The chain has TRBV18 and TRBJ2-7; 8 bases are a match to TRBD1. The junction had 6 bases not matched to a gene; V was cut back by 3 bases and J by 2 bases. This CDR3 contains 15 residues. The germline gives CDR1 KGHSH, CDR2 LQKENI. This chain's CDR3 is CASSPSGTGTYEQYF. The CDR3 DNA reads TGTGCCAGCTCACCCTCCGGGACAGGAACCTACGAGCAGTACTTC.

The chain joins TRBV28 to TRBJ1-1; TRBD1 matches at 8 bases. Per the germline V gene, CDR1 is MDHEN and CDR2 is SYDVKM. The CDR3 is made up of 15 amino acids. With 9 bases clipped from V and 5 bases from J, the junction kept 14 bases outside the gene matches. CDR3 in amino acids: CASQKLTGGGTEAFF. CDR3 DNA sequence: TGTGCCAGTCAGAAATTAACAGGGGGTGGGACTGAAGCTTTCTTT.

The rearrangement links TRBV3-1 (or the pseudogene TRBV3-2) to TRBJ2-3; TRBD2 agrees at 7 bases. The V gene end was trimmed by 4 bases and the J gene end by 3 bases; junction bases not matched to a gene: 7. Germline V gene sequence: CDR1 LGHDT, CDR2 YNNKEL (reference sequence). This CDR3 contains 15 residues. For the CDR3, the DNA is TGTGCCAGCAGCCCTGCGGGGGTAATGACAGATACGCAGTATTTT. This translates into CASSPAGVMTDTQYF.

The chain uses TRBV18 and TRBJ2-3; D is perhaps TRBD1 (6 bases). The germline V gene encodes CDR1 KGHSH and CDR2 LQKENI. The V end lost 3 bases, the J end lost 4 bases, and 17 bases lay between the germline ends. The CDR3 is made up of 16 amino acids. The CDR3 protein is CASSPAYLQGSDTQYF. DNA of the CDR3: TGTGCCAGCTCACCCGCCTACCTACAGGGTTCAGATACGCAGTATTTT.

The V call is TRBV28, the J call TRBJ1-5; D not certain. The CDR3 covers 15 residues. CDR1 is MDHEN, CDR2 SYDVKM, per germline. V lost 3 bases and J 1 base, leaving 10 bases between the germline ends. The chain's CDR3 is CASSLGGRSNQPQHF. The CDR3 region has the DNA TGTGCCAGCAGTTTGGGAGGGCGAAGCAATCAGCCCCAGCATTTT. Using reference TRBV28 and TRBJ1-5 for the parts outside the CDR3, the full variable domain is DVKVTQSSRYLVKRTGEKVFLECVQDMDHENMFWYRQDPGLGLRLIYFSYDVKMKEKGDIPEGYSVSREKKERFSLILESASTNQTSMYLCASSLGGRSNQPQHFGDGTRLSIL.

The chain carries TRBV5-6 and TRBJ1-6; maybe TRBD1 (5 bases). Looked up from germline, CDR1 is SGHDT and CDR2 is YYEEEE. The length of the CDR3 is 18 residues. V gave up 4 bases and J gave up 0 bases, with 17 bases separating them. The CDR3 bases are TGTGCCAGCAGCCCCCTCCCCGGGGGAAGCTCCTATAATTCACCCCTCCACTTT. As protein: CASSPLPGGSSYNSPLHF.

The CDR3 reads CASSGGGRGSPGELFF. The CDR3 DNA sequence: TGTGCCAGCAGCGGTGGGGGCAGGGGGTCTCCCGGGGAGCTGTTTTTT. This sequence joins TRBV5-4 and TRBJ2-2; 7 bases are a match to TRBD1. CDR1 is SGHNT and CDR2 is YYREEE in the germline V gene (reference sequence). There are 16 residues in the CDR3. J gave up 6 bases and V 4 bases, and 12 bases lay outside the gene matches.

J is TRBJ1-2 and V is TRBV7-9; D remains ambiguous. Germline V gives CDR1 SEHNR, CDR2 FQNEAQ (reference sequence). Trimming stripped 2 bases from V and 6 bases from J, with 7 bases between. There are 12 residues in the CDR3. DNA of the CDR3: TGTGCCAGCAGCTTAAATTCGGATGGCTACACCTTC. Amino acids: CASSLNSDGYTF.

The chain uses TRBV28 and TRBJ2-3, with no clear D. CDR3 length: 16 residues. Germline V gives CDR1 MDHEN, CDR2 SYDVKM. Trimming shortened V by 6 bases and J by 1 base, and 17 bases separated the two germline ends. CDR3 nucleotide sequence: TGTGCCAGCAGCTCCGCAGTCGCAAGCGGCACAGATACGCAGTATTTT. Translated: CASSSAVASGTDTQYF.

The chain is built from TRBV12-5 and TRBJ1-1; D not resolved. Trimming removed 2 bases at V and 4 bases at J, with 8 bases between. This CDR3 contains 13 residues. Germline-derived CDR1 and CDR2 are LGHNT and FRNRAP. CDR3 sequence (DNA): TGTGCTAGTGGTTTGAGGGAGGGCACTGAAGCTTTCTTT. It specifies CASGLREGTEAFF.

The chain links TRBV4-2 to TRBJ2-7; TRBD1 agrees at 9 bases. Germline lookup yields CDR1 LGHNA and CDR2 YNFKEQ. The CDR3 consists of 18 residues. With V trimmed by 4 bases and J by 1 base, 14 bases remained unmatched. This chain's CDR3 is CASSLIVLGQGESYEQYF. The CDR3 nucleotides are TGTGCCAGCAGCCTAATAGTTTTGGGACAGGGAGAGTCCTACGAGCAGTACTTC.

The genes are TRBV14 and TRBJ1-6; a possible D gene is TRBD1 (5 bases). Germline CDR1 and CDR2: SGHDN and FVKESK. With 8 bases removed from V and 14 bases from J, the gap between germline ends came to 16 bases. The CDR3 totals 12 residues. CDR3 DNA sequence: TGTGCCAGCGGGTCCGAAGTAGGGGCCCTCCACTTT. Encoded protein: CASGSEVGALHF.

This clone was counted many times. The rearrangement uses TRBV21-1 and TRBJ2-6; the D call of TRBD1 is as the table states it, not checked on the DNA. TRBV21-1 has pseudogene status. The CDR3 extends over 20 amino acids. CDR3 DNA: TGTGCCAGCAGCAAAGGGGACAGAGGATTCCACTACTCTGGGGCCAACGTCCTGACTTTC. Its translation is CASSKGDRGFHYSGANVLTF.

The chain links TRBV5-1 to TRBJ2-1; 9 bases align to TRBD1. Trimming cost V 5 bases and J 3 bases; bases outside gene matches: 6. This CDR3 has 15 amino acids. Germline lookup yields CDR1 SGHRS and CDR2 YFSETQ. CDR3 coding DNA: TGCGCCAGCAGTGGAGGGACAGGGCTCTACAATGAGCAGTTCTTC. This sequence encodes CASSGGTGLYNEQFF.

This clone appeared a few times. The V call is TRBV6-7, the J call TRBJ2-2; D perhaps matches TRBD1 (6 bases). TRBV6-7 is labeled an ORF, and its function is uncertain. The CDR3 extends over 11 amino acids. Trimming took 8 bases from V and 9 from J, leaving 10 bases between them. Here the CDR3 reads CASYRARELFF. The CDR3 DNA sequence: TGTGCCAGCTACAGGGCCCGGGAGCTGTTTTTT.

The CDR3 loop reads CASSLVSQYNSPLHF. The CDR3, as DNA: TGCGCCAGCAGCTTGGTATCACAGTATAATTCACCCCTCCACTTT. The chain recombines TRBV5-1 with TRBJ1-6; no clear D gene. V was trimmed by 0 bases and J by 4 bases, leaving 8 bases between them. Looked up from germline, CDR1 is SGHRS and CDR2 is YFSETQ. This CDR3 is built from 15 residues. The whole variable domain, remainder taken from reference TRBV5-1 and TRBJ1-6, is KAGVTQTPRYLIKTRGQQVTLSCSPISGHRSVSWYQQTPGQGLQFLFEYFSETQRNKGNFPGRFSGRQFSNSRSEMNVSTLELGDSALYLCASSLVSQYNSPLHFGNGTRLTVT.

The rearrangement uses TRBV6-5 and TRBJ2-3; TRBD2 aligns across 12 bases. Germline V gene sequence: CDR1 MNHEY, CDR2 SVGAGI. This CDR3 comprises 16 residues. Unmatched junction bases numbered 7, after V lost 2 bases and J lost 7 bases. For the CDR3, the DNA is TGTGCCAGCAGTTACCTTCTAGCGGGGGGGCCATATACGCAGTATTTT. This codes for CASSYLLAGGPYTQYF.

The chain has TRBV11-2 and TRBJ2-5; 12 nucleotides match TRBD2. CDR1 SGHAT and CDR2 FQNNGV come from the germline V gene. This CDR3 spans 16 amino acids. V gave up 3 bases and J gave up 5 bases; unmatched junction bases: 7. The CDR3 loop reads CASSFPGTSGRETQYF. In DNA form, the CDR3 reads TGTGCCAGCAGCTTCCCCGGGACTAGCGGGCGGGAGACCCAGTACTTC.

Concerning this clone itself: Since a much larger clone is just one base distant, this may be a read error. J is TRBJ2-1 and V is TRBV11-3; D is undetermined. The CDR3 is made up of 12 amino acids. Germline V gene sequence: CDR1 SGHNT, CDR2 YENEEA. Trimming stripped 0 bases from V and 10 bases from J, with 7 bases between. This CDR3 is CASSLDAGEQFF. The CDR3 DNA reads TGTGCCAGCAGCTTAGACGCCGGGGAGCAGTTCTTC.

The chain is built from TRBV4-2 and TRBJ1-1, with D perhaps TRBD1 (5 bases). The V and J ends lost 0 bases and 8 bases respectively, with 10 bases between them. This CDR3 is built from 13 residues. CDR1 and CDR2 (germline): LGHNA, YNFKEQ. The chain's CDR3 is CASSQEDGGEAFF. The CDR3 region has the DNA TGTGCCAGCAGCCAAGAAGACGGGGGAGAAGCTTTCTTT.